This T cell receptor beta chain was captured in a study of cytotoxic CD8 clonotypes in ibrutinib-treated CLL. Study summary: 24 partial and 2 complete responses; at median roughly 6 years, approximately 15 remitted, around 12 progressed. A mean of about 240,000 productive templates and about 88,000 productive rearrangements was obtained per sample. Findings and limits, study-wide: Clonality, elevated at ibrutinib response, dropped back toward baseline at progression.

Clones were sequenced by immunoSEQ multiplex PCR, and TCRdb holds only the in-frame ones, with some missing. The sample has tens of thousands of clones, roughly 65% seen once; the top ten hold under 35%. Remarks on this clone: The target antigen is unknown.

Sequenced here: PBMCs, sampled after 24 months of ibrutinib treatment. The clonotype comes from a human donor with chronic lymphocytic leukemia.

The CDR3 region is CASSVAGEQFF. DNA for the CDR3: TGTGCCAGCAGTGTGGCCGGTGAGCAGTTCTTC. The chain employs TRBV14 and TRBJ2-1; no firm D call. Germline CDR1 and CDR2: SGHDN and FVKESK. Deletions cut 6 bases from V and 9 bases from J, with 9 bases between. The CDR3 contains 11 residues. Drawing the rest from reference TRBV14 and TRBJ2-1, the complete variable domain is EAGVTQFPSHSVIEKGQTVTLRCDPISGHDNLYWYRRVMGKEIKFLLHFVKESKQDESGMPNNRFLAERTGGTYSTLKVQPAELEDSGVYFCASSVAGEQFFGPGTRLTVL.